The 25 T cell receptor beta chains presented below share a single source sample, sequenced in a study of blood T cell repertoires in COVID-19. The repertoire was sequenced with immunoSEQ multiplex PCR; TCRdb's copy has only in-frame clones and lacks some. In the table there are hundreds of thousands of clones, around 90% of which are singletons. Sequencing was done on a sample of PBMCs or T cells enriched from blood (not recorded which). The receptors originated from a woman younger than 45 with acute COVID-19.

The rearrangement joins TRBV18 to TRBJ1-3; a weak D match, TRBD1 (6 bases). Germline V gene data show CDR1 as KGHSH and CDR2 as LQKENI. The CDR3 consists of 15 residues. The ends were cut back, 3 bases at V and 0 bases at J, with 9 bases in the middle. This chain's CDR3 is CASSPTGSSGNTIYF. CDR3 nucleotide sequence: TGTGCCAGCTCACCGACAGGTTCCTCTGGAAACACCATATATTTT.

V and J are TRBV29-1 and TRBJ1-4; 12 bases line up with TRBD1. The CDR3 is made up of 13 amino acids. Germline V gives CDR1 SQVTM, CDR2 ANQGSEA. V gave up 6 bases and J gave up 5 bases; unmatched junction bases: 1. In nucleotides, the CDR3 is TGCAGCGTGGGACAGGGGGCCAATGAAAAACTGTTTTTT. Translation gives CSVGQGANEKLFF.

This sequence joins TRBV27 and TRBJ2-7, with 8 bases aligning to TRBD1. The CDR3 consists of 14 residues. With V trimmed by 4 bases and J by 3 bases, 5 bases remained unmatched. CDR1 is MNHEY, CDR2 SMNVEV, per germline (reference sequence). The chain's CDR3 is CASSSWDRSYEQYF. CDR3 coding DNA: TGTGCCAGCAGTTCATGGGACAGGAGCTACGAGCAGTACTTC.

As DNA, the CDR3 is TGTGCCAGCAGGGACAGTGGAGCAACTAATGAAAAACTGTTTTTT. Protein sequence: CASRDSGATNEKLFF. This chain connects TRBV27 to TRBJ1-4; D is possibly TRBD1 (6 bases). V shed 6 bases and J shed 0 bases, with 11 bases lying between them. The CDR3 has 15 amino acids. Germline CDR1 MNHEY, CDR2 SMNVEV (reference sequence).

The V call is TRBV2, the J call TRBJ1-4; D not resolved. Germline V gives CDR1 SNHLY, CDR2 FYNNEI. The V end lost 6 bases, the J end lost 2 bases, and 10 bases lay between the germline ends. CDR3 size: 14 residues. The CDR3 nucleotides read TGTGCCAGCAGCCGCCAGCGGACTAATGAAAAACTGTTTTTT. Translated, it gives CASSRQRTNEKLFF. Full variable domain (remainder filled in from reference TRBV2 and TRBJ1-4): EPEVTQTPSHQVTQMGQEVILRCVPISNHLYFYWYRQILGQKVEFLVSFYNNEISEKSEIFDDQFSVERPDGSNFTLKIRSTKLEDSAMYFCASSRQRTNEKLFFGSGTQLSVL.

This chain connects TRBV5-1 to TRBJ2-1; a possible D gene is TRBD1 (6 bases). CDR3 length equals 12 residues. CDR1 is SGHRS, CDR2 YFSETQ, per germline. The V gene lost 2 bases and the J gene lost 10 bases, with 10 bases spanning the gap. CDR3 amino acids: CASSFGGLEQFF. The CDR3 nucleotides read TGCGCCAGCAGCTTTGGGGGCTTGGAGCAGTTCTTC.

The gene calls are TRBV11-2 and TRBJ2-7, with D uncertain. V gave up 4 bases and J gave up 0 bases, with 10 bases separating them. This CDR3 contains 14 residues. In germline, CDR1 is SGHAT, CDR2 FQNNGV. The CDR3 loop reads CASSSSSSSYEQYF. In DNA, the CDR3 is TGTGCCAGCAGCTCATCTTCGAGCTCCTACGAGCAGTACTTC.

In its sample, this clone was seen a few times. CDR3 loop: CASSYGNSYEQYF. The CDR3 bases are TGTGCCAGCAGCTACGGGAATTCCTACGAGCAGTACTTC. The chain links TRBV7-6 to TRBJ2-7; maybe TRBD2 (5 bases). This CDR3 spans 13 amino acids. V lost 4 bases and J 1 base, leaving 8 bases between the germline ends. The germline V gene has CDR1 SGHVS and CDR2 FNYEAQ.

This chain joins TRBV9 and TRBJ1-1; no reliable D call. Looked up from germline, CDR1 is SGDLS and CDR2 is YYNGEE. The length of the CDR3 is 13 residues. Trimming shortened V by 0 bases and J by 11 bases, and 14 bases separated the two germline ends. CDR3 in amino acids: CASSVEARGWAFF. CDR3 bases: TGTGCCAGCAGCGTAGAGGCCCGAGGGTGGGCTTTCTTT. Variable domain in full (rest from reference TRBV9 and TRBJ1-1): DSGVTQTPKHLITATGQRVTLRCSPRSGDLSVYWYQQSLDQGLQFLIQYYNGEERAKGNILERFSAQQFPDLHSELNLSSLELGDSALYFCASSVEARGWAFFGQGTRLTVV.

This clone was seen more than once but under ten times. The CDR3 sequence: CASSFNSYNSPLHF. CDR3 nucleotides: TGTGCCAGCAGTTTTAACTCCTATAATTCACCCCTCCACTTT. The chain recombines TRBV27 with TRBJ1-6; D gene ambiguous. CDR1 is MNHEY, CDR2 SMNVEV, per germline (reference sequence). Trimming stripped 3 bases from V and 0 bases from J, with 3 bases between. The CDR3 runs to 14 residues.

This CDR3 reads CASGTGGQPQHF. CDR3 DNA: TGTGCCAGCGGGACAGGGGGGCAGCCCCAGCATTTT. The V call is TRBV12-3 or TRBV12-4, the J call TRBJ1-5; 11 positions match TRBD1. Losses at the gene ends were 8 bases for V and 7 bases for J; bases not matched to a gene: 1. This CDR3 is 12 amino acids long.

V usage is TRBV27 and J usage is TRBJ2-7, with 8 bases matching TRBD1. The ends lost 5 bases at V and 3 bases at J; junction bases unmatched: 9. This CDR3 is 15 amino acids long. Germline V gene lookup returns CDR1 MNHEY and CDR2 SMNVEV (reference sequence). CDR3 loop: CASSPGTGWSYEQYF. CDR3 coding DNA: TGTGCCAGCAGTCCGGGGACAGGCTGGAGCTACGAGCAGTACTTC.

This clone was found many times. The chain couples TRBV4-2 to TRBJ1-2; 12 bases align to TRBD1. The ends lost 0 bases at V and 4 bases at J; junction bases unmatched: 9. The CDR3 spans 18 residues. Germline V gene data show CDR1 as LGHNA and CDR2 as YNFKEQ. In DNA, the CDR3 is TGTGCCAGCAGCCAAGATCAAGGGACAGGGGGCCGAGGCTATGGCTACACCTTC. It specifies CASSQDQGTGGRGYGYTF.

The chain carries TRBV7-8 and TRBJ2-1; a possible D gene is TRBD2 (7 bases). The V gene lost 1 base and the J gene lost 7 bases, with 11 bases spanning the gap. In germline, CDR1 is SGHVS, CDR2 FQNEAQ. The CDR3 runs 14 residues. The CDR3 DNA reads as TGTGCCAGCAGCTTAGAGGGGGGGAGGAATGAGCAGTTCTTC. It yields the protein CASSLEGGRNEQFF.

The chain uses TRBV19 and TRBJ2-2; D is possibly TRBD2 (5 bases). From germline, CDR1 is LNHDA and CDR2 SQIVND (reference sequence). The V end lost 1 base, the J end lost 3 bases, and 9 bases lay between the germline ends. The CDR3 is made up of 15 amino acids. CDR3 protein: CASSIGAGDTGELFF. DNA of the CDR3: TGTGCCAGTAGTATAGGGGCCGGGGACACCGGGGAGCTGTTTTTT.

V gene TRBV5-4 combines with J gene TRBJ1-1; a possible D gene is TRBD1 (5 bases). Germline CDR1 reads SGHNT; CDR2 reads YYREEE (reference sequence). The CDR3 consists of 16 residues. Trimming shortened V by 4 bases and J by 1 base, and 17 bases separated the two germline ends. The DNA of the CDR3 is TGTGCCAGCAGCCGCCGGGAGGGGTCTTGGAACACTGAAGCTTTCTTT. Translated: CASSRREGSWNTEAFF.

This chain connects TRBV5-5 to TRBJ1-2; 8 bases agree with TRBD1. J was trimmed by 4 bases and V by 2 bases; bases with no gene match: 13. The CDR3 runs 17 residues. Per the germline V gene, CDR1 is SGHKS and CDR2 is YYEKEE (reference sequence). The CDR3 sequence is CASSLDSPRTGTYGYTF. CDR3 nucleotides: TGTGCCAGCAGCTTAGATAGCCCCAGGACAGGGACCTATGGCTACACCTTC.

V and J are TRBV19 and TRBJ1-1, with D tentatively TRBD1 (6 bases). The V end was cut by 3 bases, the J end by 6 bases, with 14 bases between. The CDR3 spans 14 residues. Per germline, CDR1 LNHDA and CDR2 SQIVND (reference sequence). This CDR3 is CASSIQGRYSEAFF. As DNA, the CDR3 is TGTGCCAGTAGTATCCAGGGGCGGTACTCTGAAGCTTTCTTT.

For the CDR3, the DNA is TGCGCCAGCAGCCCTCCGGACAGGCCGTATGGCTACACCTTC. It specifies CASSPPDRPYGYTF. This chain connects TRBV4-1 to TRBJ1-2, with 7 bases fitting TRBD1. V was clipped by 4 bases and J by 5 bases; unmatched bases: 7. The CDR3 consists of 14 residues. Germline lookup yields CDR1 MGHRA and CDR2 YSYEKL.

J is TRBJ1-2 and V is TRBV5-1, with 11 bases that match TRBD1. The CDR3 runs 15 residues. Germline V CDR1 and CDR2: SGHRS, YFSETQ. V trimming: 4 bases; J trimming: 4 bases; junction bases outside the gene matches: 6. The CDR3 sequence is CASSATGTGGYGYTF. The CDR3 nucleotides are TGCGCCAGCAGCGCCACCGGGACAGGGGGCTATGGCTACACCTTC.

The chain joins TRBV2 to TRBJ2-7, with a possible D match to TRBD2 (5 bases). The CDR3 runs to 15 residues. Trimming removed 11 bases at V and 1 base at J, with 21 bases between. Germline lookup yields CDR1 SNHLY and CDR2 FYNNEI. The CDR3 is CAGLREGSASYEQYF. In DNA, the CDR3 is TGTGCCGGGCTGCGAGAGGGAAGTGCATCCTACGAGCAGTACTTC.

The chain combines TRBV7-6 with TRBJ1-1; 7 bases line up with TRBD1. The junction had 4 bases not matched to a gene; V was cut back by 3 bases and J by 0 bases. CDR1 is SGHVS and CDR2 is FNYEAQ in the germline V gene. The CDR3 covers 15 residues. The DNA for the CDR3 is TGTGCCAGCAGCTTCCCAGGGGGAGTGAACACTGAAGCTTTCTTT. Residues: CASSFPGGVNTEAFF.

About this clone itself: This could be a read error, since a much larger clone is one nucleotide away. The chain links TRBV3-1 (or the pseudogene TRBV3-2) to TRBJ1-5; D perhaps matches TRBD1 (5 bases). The CDR3 contains 15 residues. The germline V gene has CDR1 LGHDT and CDR2 YNNKEL (reference sequence). V lost 0 bases, J lost 1 base, and 7 bases lay in between. CDR3 nucleotides: TGTGCCAGCAGCCAAGATCAGGGAAGCAATCAGCCCCAGCATTTT. It is translated as CASSQDQGSNQPQHF.

CDR3 nucleotide sequence: TGTGCCAGTAGTATAACTTCAGGGATTAATTCACCCCTCCACTTT. Translation: CASSITSGINSPLHF. The V and J genes are TRBV19 and TRBJ1-6; D is possibly TRBD1 (5 bases). The CDR3 runs 15 residues. Germline V lookup: CDR1 LNHDA, CDR2 SQIVND (reference sequence). V was pared by 2 bases and J by 6 bases, with 11 bases between.

The gene calls are TRBV6-1 and TRBJ1-6; D is ambiguous. The CDR3 consists of 18 residues. V lost 1 base, J lost 0 bases, and 13 bases lay in between. Germline CDR1 and CDR2: MNHNS and SASEGT. The CDR3 loop reads CASSEVSPMSSYNSPLHF. CDR3 DNA sequence: TGTGCCAGCAGTGAAGTTAGCCCTATGAGCTCCTATAATTCACCCCTCCACTTT.